The 27 T cell receptor beta chains reported below all come from one sample, sequenced in a study of OX40 agonist ivuxolimab in advanced cancers. Measured with immunoSEQ multiplex PCR; TCRdb has only the in-frame clones, and not every one. The sample yields approximately 20,000 clones, around 68% seen once. Sequences were derived from CD4+ or CD8+ T cells sorted from blood, sampled in a trial of the OX40 agonist ivuxolimab. The receptors stem from an adult with an advanced solid tumor such as melanoma, head and neck, liver or kidney cancer.

The genes are TRBV5-1 and TRBJ1-1, with 7 nucleotides matching TRBD1. Germline lookup yields CDR1 SGHRS and CDR2 YFSETQ. CDR3 size: 19 residues. Trimming at V came to 5 bases and at J to 2 bases, leaving 21 bases not matched to a gene. DNA for the CDR3: TGCGCCAGCAGTGTCGGATTCGGCGAGAACAGGGGATATAACACTGAAGCTTTCTTT. Translating gives CASSVGFGENRGYNTEAFF.

The V gene is TRBV7-9, the J gene TRBJ2-3; 7 positions match TRBD1. In germline, CDR1 is SEHNR, CDR2 FQNEAQ (reference sequence). This CDR3 has 18 residues. Unmatched junction bases numbered 10, after V lost 0 bases and J lost 1 base. The CDR3 nucleotides are TGTGCCAGCAGCTTAGCGCAGAGGACAGGCCGTGGCACAGATACGCAGTATTTT. Protein sequence: CASSLAQRTGRGTDTQYF.

The chain uses TRBV7-6 and TRBJ2-3; TRBD2 matches 13 bases. Germline V gives CDR1 SGHVS, CDR2 FNYEAQ. The V and J ends lost 5 bases and 0 bases, in that order; junction bases with no gene match: 2. The CDR3 has 16 amino acids. The CDR3 reads CASSRLAGGSTDTQYF. The CDR3 DNA reads as TGTGCCAGCAGCCGACTAGCGGGGGGAAGCACAGATACGCAGTATTTT. The variable domain in full, completed from reference TRBV7-6 and TRBJ2-3, reads GAGVSQSPRYKVTKRGQDVALRCDPISGHVSLYWYRQALGQGPEFLTYFNYEAQQDKSGLPNDRFSAERPEGSISTLTIQRTEQRDSAMYRCASSRLAGGSTDTQYFGPGTRLTVL.

Here the CDR3 reads CASSQDGYNEQFF. The CDR3, as DNA: TGCGCCAGCAGCCAAGATGGCTACAATGAGCAGTTCTTC. The rearrangement links TRBV4-1 to TRBJ2-1, with D unresolved. Trimming took off 0 bases at V and 3 bases at J, with 3 bases between the two ends. The CDR3 extends over 13 amino acids. Per germline, CDR1 MGHRA and CDR2 YSYEKL.

The sample holds a few counts of this clone. The V gene is TRBV6-6, the J gene TRBJ2-5; 9 bases fit TRBD2. J lost 3 bases, V lost 1 base, and 0 bases had no gene match. Germline V gene sequence: CDR1 MNHNY, CDR2 SVGAGI (reference sequence). The CDR3 is 14 amino acids. CDR3 bases: TGTGCCAGCAGTTACTTAGCGGGGGAAGAGACCCAGTACTTC. Translation: CASSYLAGEETQYF.

The rearrangement links TRBV6-4 to TRBJ2-7; 10 bases fit TRBD2. J lost 3 bases, V lost 6 bases, and 11 bases had no gene match. This CDR3 has 16 amino acids. Germline lookup yields CDR1 MRHNA and CDR2 SNTAGT. The CDR3 region is CASSLSGTSAYYEQYF. DNA of the CDR3: TGTGCCAGCAGCCTGTCCGGGACTAGCGCCTACTACGAGCAGTACTTC.

V gene TRBV27 combines with J gene TRBJ2-6; D not resolved. Trimming removed 5 bases from V and 0 bases from J, with 11 bases in between. Germline V CDR1 and CDR2: MNHEY, SMNVEV (reference sequence). This CDR3 is 16 amino acids long. As DNA, the CDR3 is TGTGCCAGCAGTACCCCGGACCTCTCTGGGGCCAACGTCCTGACTTTC. Its translation is CASSTPDLSGANVLTF.

This clone appeared a few times. The chain combines TRBV27 with TRBJ2-1; D remains ambiguous. The CDR3 contains 13 residues. Deletions cut 2 bases from V and 9 bases from J, with 11 bases between. Germline assignment: CDR1 MNHEY and CDR2 SMNVEV (reference sequence). The CDR3 is CASSLDPLGEQFF. The CDR3 DNA reads TGTGCCAGCAGTTTAGATCCATTAGGTGAGCAGTTCTTC.

The J gene is TRBJ1-1, the V gene TRBV4-3; no clear D gene. The germline CDR1 and CDR2 sequences are LGHNA and YSLEER. The CDR3 consists of 15 residues. Trimming took 2 bases from V and 4 from J, leaving 14 bases between them. Written as DNA, the CDR3 is TGCGCCAGCAGCCAAAGGCTCTTCCCAGCCACTGAAGCTTTCTTT. It yields the protein CASSQRLFPATEAFF.

The genes are TRBV19 and TRBJ2-6, with unresolved D. Germline V gene sequence: CDR1 LNHDA, CDR2 SQIVND (reference sequence). Trimming removed 2 bases at V and 4 bases at J, with 6 bases between. This CDR3 contains 14 residues. In DNA, the CDR3 is TGTGCCAGTAGTATATGGGCCGGGGCCAACGTCCTGACTTTC. Protein product: CASSIWAGANVLTF.

This clone came up many times. The same CDR3 also results from other DNA sequences found in this sample. This chain links TRBV19 with TRBJ1-1; 7 positions match TRBD1. From germline, CDR1 is LNHDA and CDR2 SQIVND (reference sequence). The CDR3 has 14 residues. V dropped 2 bases and J dropped 4; count of bases not matched to a gene: 4. In DNA form, the CDR3 reads TGTGCCAGTAGTATATTGGAGGGGGCCACTGAAGCTTTCTTT. Amino acids: CASSILEGATEAFF.

This chain uses TRBV5-1 with TRBJ2-5, with a possible D match to TRBD2 (5 bases). Gene TRBJ2-7 matches the end of the DNA better, so the J call may be wrong. Germline V gives CDR1 SGHRS, CDR2 YFSETQ. This CDR3 spans 13 amino acids. CDR3 in DNA: TGCGCCAGCAGCTTGGGGGAGATCTACGAGCAGTACTTC. Translating gives CASSLGEIYEQYF.

This chain uses TRBV6-6 with TRBJ2-7; 10 nucleotides align to TRBD2. J lost 2 bases, V lost 6 bases, and 7 bases had no gene match. Per the germline V gene, CDR1 is MNHNY and CDR2 is SVGAGI (reference sequence). The CDR3 runs 15 residues. The CDR3 coding sequence is TGTGCCAGCAGACCCCGGACTAGCGGAGCCTACGAGCAGTACTTC. This gives the protein CASRPRTSGAYEQYF.

This clone is classed as medium-sized (0.01 to 0.1%). The V gene is TRBV18, the J gene TRBJ2-7; either TRBD1 or TRBD2 may fit D (6 bases each). Trimming left V 4 bases short and J 4 bases short, with 14 bases between. The CDR3 covers 14 residues. Germline V gives CDR1 KGHSH, CDR2 LQKENI. The CDR3 protein is CASSLPGAPYEQYF. CDR3 sequence (DNA): TGTGCCAGCTCACTACCGGGGGCGCCATACGAGCAGTACTTC.

This chain links TRBV11-3 with TRBJ1-6; no reliable D call. Between the trimmed V and J ends, which lost 1 base and 6 bases, there was a span of 16 bases. The CDR3 covers 17 residues. In germline, CDR1 is SGHNT, CDR2 YENEEA. DNA for the CDR3: TGTGCCAGCAGCTTAGCGGGTTTCGGAAAGTCTAATTCACCCCTCCACTTT. This gives the protein CASSLAGFGKSNSPLHF.

The rearrangement links TRBV9 to TRBJ2-3; D could derive from TRBD1 or TRBD2 (5 bases each). The CDR3 length is 16 residues. V was pared by 0 bases and J by 3 bases, with 14 bases between. Germline loops: CDR1 SGDLS, CDR2 YYNGEE. CDR3 sequence (DNA): TGTGCCAGCAGCGTAGAGGGGTGGGGGTTGACAGATACGCAGTATTTT. Protein product: CASSVEGWGLTDTQYF. The variable domain in full, with the rest retrieved from reference TRBV9 and TRBJ2-3, is DSGVTQTPKHLITATGQRVTLRCSPRSGDLSVYWYQQSLDQGLQFLIQYYNGEERAKGNILERFSAQQFPDLHSELNLSSLELGDSALYFCASSVEGWGLTDTQYFGPGTRLTVL.

This clone was observed once. The chain links TRBV7-9 to TRBJ2-1; TRBD2 is a possible D gene (6 bases). With 5 bases removed from V and 6 bases from J, the gap between germline ends came to 17 bases. CDR3 length: 15 residues. Germline-derived CDR1 and CDR2 are SEHNR and FQNEAQ (reference sequence). CDR3 DNA: TGTGCCAGCAGCGACACTAGCTGGGGAGGCAATGAGCAGTTCTTC. This gives the protein CASSDTSWGGNEQFF. Based on the CDR3 plus reference TRBV7-9 and TRBJ2-1, the full variable domain is DTGVSQNPRHKITKRGQNVTFRCDPISEHNRLYWYRQTLGQGPEFLTYFQNEAQLEKSRLLSDRFSAERPKGSFSTLEIQRTEQGDSAMYLCASSDTSWGGNEQFFGPGTRLTVL.

This clone was detected once. The rearrangement links TRBV28 to TRBJ2-7; 8 bases align to TRBD1. The germline CDR1 and CDR2 sequences are MDHEN and SYDVKM. V trimming: 6 bases; J trimming: 0 bases; junction bases outside the gene matches: 13. The CDR3 extends over 17 amino acids. As DNA, the CDR3 is TGTGCCAGCAGCCGAAACCGGGACAGGCTTAGCTCCTACGAGCAGTACTTC. This translates into CASSRNRDRLSSYEQYF. Filled out from reference TRBV28 and TRBJ2-7, the complete variable domain reads DVKVTQSSRYLVKRTGEKVFLECVQDMDHENMFWYRQDPGLGLRLIYFSYDVKMKEKGDIPEGYSVSREKKERFSLILESASTNQTSMYLCASSRNRDRLSSYEQYFGPGTRLTVT.

The J gene is TRBJ1-2, the V gene TRBV9; TRBD1 is a possible D gene (5 bases). V lost 0 bases, J lost 9 bases, and 9 bases lay in between. This CDR3 is built from 12 residues. CDR1 SGDLS and CDR2 YYNGEE come from the germline V gene. The CDR3 protein is CASSVAGRSYTF. CDR3 nucleotide sequence: TGTGCCAGCAGCGTAGCGGGGCGAAGCTACACCTTC.

The chain couples TRBV4-2 to TRBJ2-1; perhaps TRBD2 as D (5 bases). This CDR3 contains 17 residues. Trimming stripped 1 base from V and 0 bases from J, with 13 bases between. Germline-derived CDR1 and CDR2 are LGHNA and YNFKEQ. The CDR3 spells CASSQAGSGSSYNEQFF. The CDR3 DNA is TGTGCCAGCAGCCAAGCCGGATCGGGGAGCTCCTACAATGAGCAGTTCTTC.

This clone was counted only a few times. This sequence joins TRBV7-3 and TRBJ1-3, with D unresolved. The V end was cut by 0 bases, the J end by 2 bases, with 23 bases between. The CDR3 contains 20 residues. CDR1 SGHTA and CDR2 FQGTGA come from the germline V gene. CDR3 sequence (DNA): TGTGCCAGCAGCTTAACGCTAACCCTGCGCTTTCACGGAACTGGAAACACCATATATTTT. Translated, it gives CASSLTLTLRFHGTGNTIYF.

V usage is TRBV13 and J usage is TRBJ2-7; D perhaps matches TRBD1 (5 bases). CDR1 and CDR2 from the germline V gene are PRHDT and FYEKMQ (reference sequence). Trimming stripped 5 bases from V and 5 bases from J, with 16 bases between. The CDR3 has 14 residues. The CDR3 sequence: CASSLVGHSDEQYF. CDR3 nucleotide sequence: TGTGCCAGCAGCCTCGTCGGACACAGCGACGAGCAGTACTTC.

The V call is TRBV2, the J call TRBJ2-1; D unclear. Germline CDR1 reads SNHLY; CDR2 reads FYNNEI. Trimming shortened V by 6 bases and J by 0 bases, and 9 bases separated the two germline ends. There are 14 residues in the CDR3. The CDR3 spells CASSPSSSYNEQFF. The CDR3, as DNA: TGTGCCAGCAGCCCCTCGAGCTCCTACAATGAGCAGTTCTTC.

The chain employs TRBV13 and TRBJ2-1; 11 positions agree with TRBD1. CDR1 is PRHDT and CDR2 is FYEKMQ in the germline V gene (reference sequence). With 3 bases clipped from V and 8 bases from J, the junction kept 3 bases outside the gene matches. This CDR3 is built from 14 residues. CDR3 DNA sequence: TGTGCCAGCAGCTTTCGGACAGGGGGCTATGAGCAGTTCTTC. Translation: CASSFRTGGYEQFF.

The chain is built from TRBV4-3 and TRBJ2-5; no clear D. The V gene's germline CDR1 is LGHNA and CDR2 YSLEER. The CDR3 covers 15 residues. V lost 0 bases and J 0 bases, leaving 8 bases between the germline ends. CDR3 sequence (DNA): TGCGCCAGCAGCCAAGATAGGGCAAACCAAGAGACCCAGTACTTC. Its translation: CASSQDRANQETQYF.

V usage is TRBV7-2 and J usage is TRBJ2-3, with a possible D match to TRBD2 (6 bases). V lost 4 bases to trimming and J lost 0 bases, with 8 bases between them. The CDR3 consists of 14 residues. Germline V gene lookup returns CDR1 SGHTA and CDR2 FQGNSA. The CDR3 is CASSSLASTDTQYF. DNA of the CDR3: TGTGCCAGCAGCTCCCTAGCGAGCACAGATACGCAGTATTTT.

The V and J genes are TRBV6-4 and TRBJ2-1; 7 bases map to TRBD2. Germline values: CDR1 MRHNA, CDR2 SNTAGT. This CDR3 has 13 amino acids. The J segment lost 6 bases and the V segment lost 3 bases, leaving 2 bases of the junction unmatched. CDR3 sequence reads: CASSERTSNEQFF. DNA of the CDR3: TGTGCCAGCAGTGAGAGGACTAGCAATGAGCAGTTCTTC.